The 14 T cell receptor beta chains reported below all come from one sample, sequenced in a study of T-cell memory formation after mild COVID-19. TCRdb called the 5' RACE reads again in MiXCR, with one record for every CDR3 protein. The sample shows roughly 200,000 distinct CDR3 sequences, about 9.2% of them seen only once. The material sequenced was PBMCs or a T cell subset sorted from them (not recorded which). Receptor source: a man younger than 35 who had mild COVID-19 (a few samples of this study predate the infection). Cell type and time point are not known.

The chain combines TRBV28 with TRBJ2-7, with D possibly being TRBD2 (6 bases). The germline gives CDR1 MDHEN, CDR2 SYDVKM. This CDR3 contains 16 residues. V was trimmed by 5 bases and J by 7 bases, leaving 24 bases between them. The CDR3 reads CASSPAEAGSSWEQYV. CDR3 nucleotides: TGTGCCAGCAGTCCGGCGGAGGCGGGGTCATCTTGGGAGCAGTACGTC.

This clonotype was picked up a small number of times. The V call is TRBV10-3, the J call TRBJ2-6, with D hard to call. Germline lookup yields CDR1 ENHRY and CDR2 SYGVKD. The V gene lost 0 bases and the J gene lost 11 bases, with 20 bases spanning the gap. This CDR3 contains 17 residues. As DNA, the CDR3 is TGTGCCATCAGTGAGTCGAAGTCGCCAGGCCCCTCGGACGTCCTGACTTTC. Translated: CAISESKSPGPSDVLTF.

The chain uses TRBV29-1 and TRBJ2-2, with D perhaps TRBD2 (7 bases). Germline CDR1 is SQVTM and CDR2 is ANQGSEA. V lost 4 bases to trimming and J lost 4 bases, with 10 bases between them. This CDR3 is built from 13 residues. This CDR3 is CSVARGPTGELFF. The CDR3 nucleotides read TGCAGCGTTGCGCGGGGGCCCACCGGGGAGCTGTTTTTT.

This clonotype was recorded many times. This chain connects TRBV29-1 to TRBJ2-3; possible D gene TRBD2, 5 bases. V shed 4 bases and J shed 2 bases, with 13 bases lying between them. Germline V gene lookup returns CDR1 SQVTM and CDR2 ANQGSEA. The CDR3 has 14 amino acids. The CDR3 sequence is CSVVVSGSTDTQYF. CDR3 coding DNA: TGCAGCGTTGTCGTGTCGGGGTCCACAGATACGCAGTATTTT.

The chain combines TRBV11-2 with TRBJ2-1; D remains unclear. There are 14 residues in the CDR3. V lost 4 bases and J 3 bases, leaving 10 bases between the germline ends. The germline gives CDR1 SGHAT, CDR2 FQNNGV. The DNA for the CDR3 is TGTGCCAGCAGCTCTGCCGGTGGCTACAATGAGCAGTTCTTC. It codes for CASSSAGGYNEQFF.

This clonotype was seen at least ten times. CDR3 loop: CASSHASSGAATEAFF. DNA of the CDR3: TGCGCCAGCAGCCACGCTTCCAGCGGCGCGGCAACTGAAGCTTTCTTT. The rearrangement links TRBV4-1 to TRBJ1-1; unclear D gene. The CDR3 spans 16 residues. CDR1 is MGHRA and CDR2 is YSYEKL in the germline V gene. The V gene lost 3 bases and the J gene lost 5 bases, with 19 bases spanning the gap.

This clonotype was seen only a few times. The CDR3 is CASRVNRQDGYTF. The CDR3 DNA is TGTGCCAGCAGGGTCAATCGACAGGATGGCTACACCTTC. The V gene is TRBV7-2, the J gene TRBJ1-2, with a possible D match to TRBD1 (6 bases). The CDR3 is made up of 13 amino acids. In germline, CDR1 is SGHTA, CDR2 FQGNSA. The ends were cut back, 6 bases at V and 6 bases at J, with 14 bases in the middle.

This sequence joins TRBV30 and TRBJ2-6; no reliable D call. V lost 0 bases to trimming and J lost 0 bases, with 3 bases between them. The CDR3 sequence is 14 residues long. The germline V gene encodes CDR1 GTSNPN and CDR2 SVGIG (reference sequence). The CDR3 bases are TGTGCCTGGAGTGTGGGCTCTGGGGCCAACGTCCTGACTTTC. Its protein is CAWSVGSGANVLTF. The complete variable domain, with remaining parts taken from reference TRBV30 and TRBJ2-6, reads SQTIHQWPATLVQPVGSPLSLECTVEGTSNPNLYWYRQAAGRGLQLLFYSVGIGQISSEVPQNLSASRPQDRQFILSSKKLLLSDSGFYLCAWSVGSGANVLTFGAGSRLTVL.

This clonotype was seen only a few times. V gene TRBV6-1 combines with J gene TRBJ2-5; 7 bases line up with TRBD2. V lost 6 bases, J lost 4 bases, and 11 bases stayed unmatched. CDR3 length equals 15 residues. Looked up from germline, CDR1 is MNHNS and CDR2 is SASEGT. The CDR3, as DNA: TGTGCCAGCAGGGTTCAACTAGCGTTATTAGAGACCCAGTACTTC. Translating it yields CASRVQLALLETQYF.

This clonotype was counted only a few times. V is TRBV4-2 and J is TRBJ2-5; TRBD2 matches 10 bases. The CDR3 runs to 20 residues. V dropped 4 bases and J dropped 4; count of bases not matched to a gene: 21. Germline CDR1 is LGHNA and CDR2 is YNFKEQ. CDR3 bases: TGTGCCAGCAGCCCACTAAGGTCTAGCGGGGGTGGGGACTTCGGAGAGACCCAGTACTTC. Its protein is CASSPLRSSGGGDFGETQYF.

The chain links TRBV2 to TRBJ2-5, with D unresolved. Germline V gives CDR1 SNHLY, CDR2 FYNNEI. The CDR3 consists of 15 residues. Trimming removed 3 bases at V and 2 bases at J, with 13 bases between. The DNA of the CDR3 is TGTGCCAGCAGTGATTTGGGTACTGGACAAGAGACCCAGTACTTC. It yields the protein CASSDLGTGQETQYF.

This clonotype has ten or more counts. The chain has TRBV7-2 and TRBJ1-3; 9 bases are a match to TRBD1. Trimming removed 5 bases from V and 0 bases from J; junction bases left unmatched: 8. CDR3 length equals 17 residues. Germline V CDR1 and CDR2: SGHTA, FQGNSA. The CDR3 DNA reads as TGTGCCAGCAGCAGAGGTACAGGGGGCAACTCTGGAAACACCATATATTTT. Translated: CASSRGTGGNSGNTIYF.

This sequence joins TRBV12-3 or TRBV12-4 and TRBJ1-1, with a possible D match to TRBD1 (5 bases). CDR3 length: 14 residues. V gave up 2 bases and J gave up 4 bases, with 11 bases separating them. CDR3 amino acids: CASSLSGTSTEAFF. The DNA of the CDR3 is TGTGCCAGCAGTTTATCAGGGACCAGCACTGAAGCTTTCTTT.

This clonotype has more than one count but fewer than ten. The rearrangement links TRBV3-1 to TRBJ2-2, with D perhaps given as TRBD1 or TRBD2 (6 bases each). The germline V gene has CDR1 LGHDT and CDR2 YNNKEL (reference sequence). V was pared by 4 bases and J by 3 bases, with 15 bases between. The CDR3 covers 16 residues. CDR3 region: CASSRGAGVYTGELFF. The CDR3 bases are TGTGCCAGCAGCCGCGGGGCAGGGGTGTACACCGGGGAGCTGTTTTTT.